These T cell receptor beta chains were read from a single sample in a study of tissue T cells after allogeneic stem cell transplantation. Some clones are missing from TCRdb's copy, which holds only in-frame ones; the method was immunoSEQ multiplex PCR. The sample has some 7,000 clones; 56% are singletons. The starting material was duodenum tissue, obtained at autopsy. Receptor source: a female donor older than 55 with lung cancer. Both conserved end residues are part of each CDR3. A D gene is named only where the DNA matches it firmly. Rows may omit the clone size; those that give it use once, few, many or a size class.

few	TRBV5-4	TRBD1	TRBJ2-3	CASSKGQGKTDTQYF	TGTGCCAGCAGTAAGGGACAGGGCAAGACAGATACGCAGTATTTT
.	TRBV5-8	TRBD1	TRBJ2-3	CASSHGTERITQYF	TGTGCCAGCAGCCACGGGACAGAGAGGATCACGCAGTATTTT
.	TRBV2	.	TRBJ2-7	CASNADSYEQYF	TGTGCCAGCAATGCAGATTCCTACGAGCAGTACTTC
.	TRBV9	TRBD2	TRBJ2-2	CASSVGGRMGLAQNTGELFF	TGTGCCAGCAGCGTAGGAGGTCGGATGGGACTAGCGCAGAACACCGGGGAGCTGTTTTTT
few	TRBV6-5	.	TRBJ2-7	CASSYDARVEQYF	TGTGCCAGCAGTTACGACGCCAGGGTGGAGCAGTACTTC
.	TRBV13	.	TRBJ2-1	CASSSIKGIHSSYNEQFF	TGTGCCAGCAGCTCCATTAAAGGGATACATTCCTCCTACAATGAGCAGTTCTTC
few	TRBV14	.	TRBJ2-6	CASSQRTSGANVLTF	TGTGCCAGCAGCCAGAGAACCTCTGGGGCCAACGTCCTGACTTTC
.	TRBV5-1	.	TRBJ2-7	CASSPGGRAAYEQYF	TGCGCCAGCAGCCCCGGCGGCAGGGCAGCCTACGAGCAGTACTTC
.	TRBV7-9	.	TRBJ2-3	CASSFPTGSPGHTQYF	TGTGCCAGCAGCTTCCCGACAGGATCTCCCGGGCATACGCAGTATTTT
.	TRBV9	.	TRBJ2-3	CASSVVRGTQYF	TGTGCCAGCAGCGTAGTACGCGGTACGCAGTATTTT
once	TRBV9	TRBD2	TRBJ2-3	CASSVVGTSGSTDTQYF	TGTGCCAGCAGCGTAGTCGGGACTAGCGGTAGCACAGATACGCAGTATTTT
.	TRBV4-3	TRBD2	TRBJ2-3	CASSQTSGGLSPRTDTQYF	TGCGCCAGCAGCCAGACTAGCGGGGGGCTATCCCCCCGCACAGATACGCAGTATTTT
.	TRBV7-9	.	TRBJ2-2	CASSFVGTGELFF	TGTGCCAGCAGCTTTGTCGGCACCGGGGAGCTGTTTTTT
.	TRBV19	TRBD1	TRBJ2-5	CASSRGPDRGRETQYF	TGTGCCAGTAGTAGGGGCCCCGACAGGGGGCGAGAGACCCAGTACTTC
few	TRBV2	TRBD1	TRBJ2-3	CASSATGVADTQYF	TGTGCCAGCAGCGCAACAGGGGTGGCAGATACGCAGTATTTT
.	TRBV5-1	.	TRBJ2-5	CASSAGSTQETQYF	TGCGCCAGCAGCGCTGGGTCAACTCAAGAGACCCAGTACTTC
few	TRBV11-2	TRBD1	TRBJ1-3	CASSPGQGASGNTIYF	TGTGCCAGCAGCCCTGGACAGGGGGCGTCGGGAAACACCATATATTTT
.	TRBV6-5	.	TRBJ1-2	CASSHRQTNYGYTF	TGTGCCAGCAGCCACCGACAGACTAACTATGGCTACACCTTC
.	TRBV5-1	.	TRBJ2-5	CASSTSGRNQETQYF	TGCGCCAGCAGCACTTCGGGACGGAACCAAGAGACCCAGTACTTC
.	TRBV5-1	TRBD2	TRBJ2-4	CASSSPSAGVQNIQYF	TGCGCCAGCAGCTCGCCCTCGGCGGGGGTACAAAACATTCAGTACTTC
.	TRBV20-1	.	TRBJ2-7	CSAPRGYEQYF	TGCAGTGCTCCGAGGGGGTACGAGCAGTACTTC
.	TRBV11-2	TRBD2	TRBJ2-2	CASSPSGGVNTGELFF	TGTGCCAGCAGCCCGTCGGGGGGGGTGAACACCGGGGAGCTGTTTTTT
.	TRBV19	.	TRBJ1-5	CASSTSTDSNQPQHF	TGTGCCAGTAGTACTTCGACAGATAGCAATCAGCCCCAGCATTTT
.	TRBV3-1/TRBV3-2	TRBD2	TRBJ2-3	CASSPLAGAFGQYF	TGTGCCAGCAGCCCACTAGCGGGGGCTTTTGGGCAGTATTTT
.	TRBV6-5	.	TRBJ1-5	CASSLLQVQPQHF	TGTGCCAGCAGTCTTCTACAAGTTCAGCCCCAGCATTTT
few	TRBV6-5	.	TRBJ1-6	CASSYETGSTLHF	TGTGCCAGCAGTTATGAGACAGGTTCGACCCTCCACTTT
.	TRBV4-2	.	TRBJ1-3	CASSQAEAAGSRNTIYF	TGTGCCAGCAGCCAAGCCGAGGCGGCAGGTAGTCGAAACACCATATATTTT
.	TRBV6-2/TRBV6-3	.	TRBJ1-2	CASSYSKIRGYGYTF	TGTGCCAGCAGTTATTCCAAGATCAGGGGCTATGGCTACACCTTC
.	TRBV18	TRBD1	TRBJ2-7	CASSPDQGASREQYF	TGTGCCAGCTCACCAGACCAGGGGGCTAGTCGCGAGCAGTACTTC
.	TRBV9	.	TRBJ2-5	CASSVGGFLQTQYF	TGTGCCAGCAGCGTAGGTGGTTTCCTCCAGACCCAGTACTTC
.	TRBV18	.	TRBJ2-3	CASSPPQGRQTDTQYF	TGTGCCAGCTCACCCCCTCAAGGGCGCCAAACAGATACGCAGTATTTT
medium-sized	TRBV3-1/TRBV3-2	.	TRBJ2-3	CASSQQMADTQYF	TGTGCCAGCAGCCAACAGATGGCAGATACGCAGTATTTT
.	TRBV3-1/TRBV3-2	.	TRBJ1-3	CASSQGGQGTIYF	TGTGCCAGCAGCCAAGGCGGTCAAGGCACCATATATTTT
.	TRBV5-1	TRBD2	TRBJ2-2	CASSPRSGSDGELFF	TGCGCCAGCAGCCCCCGTAGCGGGAGTGACGGGGAGCTGTTTTTT
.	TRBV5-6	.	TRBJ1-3	CASSPTGYGNTIYF	TGTGCCAGCAGCCCTACAGGGTACGGAAACACCATATATTTT
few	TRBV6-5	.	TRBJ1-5	CASKRTENQPQHF	TGTGCCTCAAAGAGGACGGAGAATCAGCCCCAGCATTTT
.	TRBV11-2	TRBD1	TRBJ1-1	CASSYAGQLSEAFF	TGTGCCAGCAGCTACGCGGGACAGCTGAGTGAAGCTTTCTTT
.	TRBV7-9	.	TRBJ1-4	CASSLEGVLNEKLFF	TGTGCCAGCAGCCTCGAAGGCGTTCTAAATGAAAAACTGTTTTTT
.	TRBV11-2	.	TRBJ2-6	CASSLTSGANVLTF	TGTGCCAGCAGCTTAACCTCTGGGGCCAACGTCCTGACTTTC
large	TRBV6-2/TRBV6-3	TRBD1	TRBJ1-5	CASSPGTGGNQPQHF	TGTGCCAGCAGTCCCGGGACAGGAGGAAATCAGCCCCAGCATTTT
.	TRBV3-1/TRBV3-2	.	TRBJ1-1	CASSHRDRMNTEAFF	TGTGCCAGCAGCCATCGGGATCGCATGAACACTGAAGCTTTCTTT
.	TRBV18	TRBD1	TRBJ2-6	CASSQTGTGPAGANVLTF	TGTGCCAGCTCCCAAACCGGGACAGGGCCGGCTGGGGCCAACGTCCTGACTTTC
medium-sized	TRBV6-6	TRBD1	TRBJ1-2	CASSPTGDYGYTF	TGTGCCAGCAGTCCTACAGGGGACTATGGCTACACCTTC